This T cell receptor (beta chain) stems from a study of blood T cell repertoires in COVID-19. For the study at large: Samples taken during acute and convalescent COVID-19 were collected in the United States, Italy and Spain. PBMCs, B-cell-depleted T cells, or T cells were the source of the cDNA or gDNA that made up the material.

V was trimmed by 3 bases and J by 0 bases, leaving 8 bases between them. The CDR3 contains 14 residues. In germline, CDR1 is SNHLY, CDR2 FYNNEI. Original analysis: Estimation of nucleated cell counts was performed using reference gene primer amplification. Profiling relied on immunoSEQ multiplex PCR, and the TCRdb table lists in-frame clones only, not all of them. Clone size and the V and J calls come from that table; the DNA yielded D and trimming. This sample carries more than 150,000 clones, 65% to 90% of them seen once, and the ten largest clones take about 8.2%. Sequencing was done on a sample of peripheral blood. The TCR was taken from a man in his fifties or sixties with acute or convalescent COVID-19. The V gene is TRBV2, the J gene TRBJ2-5, with D tentatively TRBD1 (5 bases). CDR3 sequence (DNA): TGTGCCAGCAGTGAGCTGACAGACCAAGAGACCCAGTACTTC. Translation gives CASSELTDQETQYF.